This TCR beta chain derives from a study of molecular identifiers for immune sequencing clone quantification. The bulk TCR libraries were made with methods described before and with listed TCR primers. Via MiXCR, TCRdb re-called the PCR reads, giving one row per CDR3 protein. Counted here are over 550,000 distinct CDR3 sequences, roughly 25% occurring once; the ten biggest clones make up 0.6% to 0.9%. Only a few counts were recorded for this clonotype. CDR1 and CDR2 (germline): MNHEY, SVGEGT. The V end lost 2 bases, the J end lost 6 bases, and 8 bases lay between the germline ends. The CDR3 consists of 12 residues.

This clonotype originated in a human donor in good health. Some libraries in this study had Jurkat cell RNA spiked in. The J gene is TRBJ2-7, the V gene TRBV6-2 or TRBV6-3; possible D gene TRBD1, 6 bases. Sequencing was done on a sample of naive CD8+ T cells from blood, with Jurkat cell RNA spiked in. Subset denoted: FACS-sorted CD8+CD4-CCR7+CD45RA+ naive T cells. The CDR3: CASSYLGAEQYF. CDR3 coding DNA: TGTGCCAGCAGTTACCTGGGGGCCGAGCAGTACTTC.